This T cell receptor beta chain was documented in a study of tumor and adjacent non-tumor tissue in lung cancer. On the study more broadly: Patients were aged 31 to 76, 9 to 10 men and 4 to 6 women, stage I to III. Each sample yielded around 4 million productive TCRbeta reads on average.

RNA was extracted from bulk tissue without any cell sorting. The library came from three nested PCR rounds adapted from ARM-PCR protocols. MiXCR, applied by TCRdb to the multiplex PCR reads, yields one record per CDR3 protein. This sample has more than 95,000 distinct CDR3 sequences, with approximately 66% found just once. On this clonotype: Its ends do not fully match the called genes, so a read error is possible.

The CDR3 is 14 residues long. From germline, CDR1 is MNHEY and CDR2 SVGAGI. V is TRBV6-5 and J is TRBJ1-1; no clear D. This receptor was obtained from a man between 25 and 39 years old with non-small cell lung cancer. The sequencing sample was made of lung tumor tissue. CDR3 nucleotides: TGTGCCAACAGTTACACTGACACGAACACTGAAGCTTTGTTT. The encoded protein is CANSYTDTNTEALF.